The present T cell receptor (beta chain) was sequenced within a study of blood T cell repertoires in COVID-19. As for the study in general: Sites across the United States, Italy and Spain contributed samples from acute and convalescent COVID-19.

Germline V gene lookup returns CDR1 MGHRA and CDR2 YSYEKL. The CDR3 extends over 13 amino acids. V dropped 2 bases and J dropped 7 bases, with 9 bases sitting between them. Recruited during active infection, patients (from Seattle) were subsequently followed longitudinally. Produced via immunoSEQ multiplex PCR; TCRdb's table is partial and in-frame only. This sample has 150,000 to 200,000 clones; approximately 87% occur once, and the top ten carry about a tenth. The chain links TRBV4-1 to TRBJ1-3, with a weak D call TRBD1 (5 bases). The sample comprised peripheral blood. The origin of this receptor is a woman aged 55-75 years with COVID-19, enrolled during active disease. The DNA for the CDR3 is TGCGCCAGCAGCCAAACGCGGGGGAACACCATATATTTT. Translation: CASSQTRGNTIYF.